This T cell receptor (beta chain) was sequenced during a study of blood T cell repertoires in COVID-19. At the level of the study: PBMCs, B-cell-depleted T cells, or T cells were the source of the cDNA or gDNA that made up the material.

In the authors' workflow: For nucleated cells, counts were estimated from reference gene primer amplification. Profiling relied on immunoSEQ multiplex PCR, and the TCRdb table lists in-frame clones only, not all of them. V and J calls and clone size are copied from that table; D and trimming were computed from the DNA. The sample contains 200,000 to 250,000 clones, 85% to 90% of which appear only once. CDR3 size: 16 residues. V trimming: 0 bases; J trimming: 5 bases; junction bases outside the gene matches: 7. Germline values: CDR1 MGHRA, CDR2 YSYEKL. Individuals drawn from approximately 22 US areas were about 18 to 100 years old. Cohort assignment relied on participant-reported clinical history.

Sequenced sample: PBMCs or T cells enriched from blood (not recorded which). The V call is TRBV4-1, the J call TRBJ1-2; 9 positions match TRBD1. The source of this sequence is a man younger than 40 who had recovered from COVID-19. The CDR3 loop reads CASSQDPGQGKYGYTF. The CDR3 DNA is TGCGCCAGCAGCCAAGATCCGGGACAGGGAAAGTATGGCTACACCTTC.